One sample yielded the 18 T cell receptor beta chains listed below, sequenced in a study of blood T cell repertoires in COVID-19 (dated by TCRdb to about 2020). Library creation used the immunoSEQ multiplex PCR assay. Held by TCRdb, this immuneACCESS table contains in-frame sequences only and omits some clones. Under half of the omission traces to an unresolved V gene where checked; the cause of the rest is unknown. Counted in this sample were 400,000 to 500,000 clones; 80% to 90% of them appeared once. 1.4% of the sample is in the top ten clones. The sample taken for sequencing was peripheral blood. These receptors all stem from a woman aged 30 to 39 with active or convalescent COVID-19.

The chain recombines TRBV3-1 (or the pseudogene TRBV3-2) with TRBJ2-7, with TRBD1 as a possible D gene (6 bases). In germline, CDR1 is LGHDT, CDR2 YNNKEL (reference sequence). CDR3 size: 15 residues. The germline V and J ends were trimmed by 3 bases and 3 bases, with 15 bases remaining between them. CDR3 in DNA: TGTGCCAGCAGCCAGGCCCAGACAGGTCTCTACGAGCAGTACTTC. Translated, it gives CASSQAQTGLYEQYF.

This clone was seen only once. The chain joins TRBV6-4 to TRBJ2-2, with a weak D call TRBD2 (6 bases). The CDR3 is 14 residues long. Germline CDR1 is MRHNA and CDR2 is SNTAGT. V gave up 3 bases and J gave up 6 bases, with 11 bases separating them. CDR3 sequence (DNA): TGTGCCAGCAGTGAAACCCGGGGGTCCGGGGAGCTGTTTTTT. It translates to CASSETRGSGELFF.

This chain joins TRBV18 and TRBJ2-5, with 9 bases matching TRBD2. Trimming cost V 3 bases and J 3 bases; bases outside gene matches: 14. The CDR3 extends over 18 amino acids. Germline V lookup: CDR1 KGHSH, CDR2 LQKENI. The CDR3 is CASSPPPDSASGKETQYF. In DNA form, the CDR3 reads TGTGCCAGCTCACCTCCGCCCGATTCCGCTAGCGGGAAAGAGACCCAGTACTTC.

This rearrangement joins TRBV6-2 or TRBV6-3 to TRBJ2-1; a possible D gene is TRBD2 (6 bases). The ends were cut back, 5 bases at V and 7 bases at J, with 18 bases in the middle. This CDR3 is 15 amino acids long. Germline values: CDR1 MNHEY, CDR2 SVGEGT. In DNA, the CDR3 is TGTGCCAGCAGTCGAGAGACCGGGGGTGGGAATGAGCAGTTCTTC. Protein product: CASSRETGGGNEQFF.

The chain links TRBV7-2 to TRBJ2-2, with 14 bases fitting TRBD2. Per the germline V gene, CDR1 is SGHTA and CDR2 is FQGNSA. The ends lost 5 bases at V and 7 bases at J; junction bases unmatched: 9. The CDR3 is made up of 17 amino acids. The CDR3, as DNA: TGTGCCAGCAGCCCCCGGACTAGCGGGAGGCAAGGCGGGGAGCTGTTTTTT. Translating it yields CASSPRTSGRQGGELFF.

The CDR3 nucleotides are TGCGCCAGCAGCCAATCAGTCCTCCCTGGGGCCAACGTCCTGACTTTC. This encodes CASSQSVLPGANVLTF. The rearrangement links TRBV4-1 to TRBJ2-6; D is undetermined. Trimming took off 2 bases at V and 2 bases at J, with 10 bases between the two ends. The germline V gene has CDR1 MGHRA and CDR2 YSYEKL. The CDR3 extends over 16 amino acids.

This clone appeared once. The chain has TRBV9 and TRBJ2-2; TRBD2 aligns across 7 bases. Germline V gene sequence: CDR1 SGDLS, CDR2 YYNGEE. The CDR3 totals 17 residues. V dropped 2 bases and J dropped 3; count of bases not matched to a gene: 10. The CDR3 reads CASSVRAGEPYTGELFF. The CDR3 bases are TGTGCCAGCAGCGTGAGGGCGGGAGAGCCTTACACCGGGGAGCTGTTTTTT. The variable domain in full, completed from reference TRBV9 and TRBJ2-2, reads DSGVTQTPKHLITATGQRVTLRCSPRSGDLSVYWYQQSLDQGLQFLIQYYNGEERAKGNILERFSAQQFPDLHSELNLSSLELGDSALYFCASSVRAGEPYTGELFFGEGSRLTVL.

The chain is built from TRBV2 and TRBJ2-2; TRBD1 matches at 9 bases. V lost 6 bases to trimming and J lost 4 bases; unmatched junction nucleotides: 15. This CDR3 has 18 amino acids. The V gene's germline CDR1 is SNHLY and CDR2 FYNNEI. The CDR3 DNA reads TGTGCCAGCAGCCTCGGGACAGGGTCATCTAGGTCCACCGGGGAGCTGTTTTTT. Translation gives CASSLGTGSSRSTGELFF.

This clone has a single count. The V call is TRBV14, the J call TRBJ2-5; no clear D. CDR3 length equals 14 residues. V was clipped by 0 bases and J by 2 bases, with 7 bases between them. Germline V gives CDR1 SGHDN, CDR2 FVKESK. The CDR3: CASSQEPRQETQYF. CDR3 nucleotide sequence: TGTGCCAGCAGCCAAGAACCACGGCAAGAGACCCAGTACTTC.

The chain recombines TRBV5-1 with TRBJ1-1; D uncertain. Germline CDR1 reads SGHRS; CDR2 reads YFSETQ. Trimming cost V 2 bases and J 4 bases, with 12 bases left between them. This CDR3 spans 14 amino acids. The CDR3 nucleotides are TGCGCCAGCAGCTTTACGGGCGAGGGCACTGAAGCTTTCTTT. Its translation is CASSFTGEGTEAFF.

DNA for the CDR3: TGTGCCAGCAGTTACTCCGGGACAGTCTACGAGCAGTACTTC. Encoded protein: CASSYSGTVYEQYF. The chain recombines TRBV6-6 with TRBJ2-7, with 7 bases identical to TRBD1. Trimming removed 0 bases from V and 3 bases from J; junction bases left unmatched: 2. This CDR3 spans 14 amino acids. The V gene's germline CDR1 is MNHNY and CDR2 SVGAGI (reference sequence).

The chain couples TRBV6-4 to TRBJ2-6; TRBD2 matches at 7 bases. With V trimmed by 6 bases and J by 0 bases, 8 bases remained unmatched. This CDR3 has 17 residues. Germline V gene data show CDR1 as MRHNA and CDR2 as SNTAGT. The CDR3 DNA is TGTGCCAGCAGCGGGACTATGGGAGACTCTGGGGCCAACGTCCTGACTTTC. Its translation: CASSGTMGDSGANVLTF.

The V and J genes are TRBV4-1 and TRBJ1-5; 7 nucleotides align to TRBD1. V was pared by 4 bases and J by 1 base, with 10 bases of the junction left unmatched. This CDR3 contains 17 residues. Germline lookup yields CDR1 MGHRA and CDR2 YSYEKL. The CDR3 spells CASSLQGVGISNQPQHF. For the CDR3, the DNA is TGCGCCAGCAGCCTTCAGGGGGTGGGTATAAGCAATCAGCCCCAGCATTTT.

This clone showed up just a few times. The chain recombines TRBV24-1 with TRBJ2-3; 8 nucleotides line up with TRBD2. V shed 4 bases and J 0 bases; nucleotides not matched to a gene: 2. The CDR3 spans 15 residues. CDR1 is KGHDR, CDR2 SFDVKD, per germline. CDR3 amino acids: CATSDASGSTDTQYF. The CDR3 DNA is TGTGCCACCAGTGACGCTAGCGGGAGCACAGATACGCAGTATTTT.

The chain recombines TRBV4-1 with TRBJ1-1; D gene unclear. Germline CDR1 and CDR2: MGHRA and YSYEKL. The CDR3 spans 15 residues. The ends were cut back, 0 bases at V and 4 bases at J, with 12 bases in the middle. CDR3 nucleotides: TGCGCCAGCAGCCAAGATCGCTTGCGGGGCACTGAAGCTTTCTTT. It encodes CASSQDRLRGTEAFF.

This clone was seen a handful of times. In DNA, the CDR3 is TGTGCCAGCAGCTTGGCGGGTAGCCCCTATGGCTACACCTTC. Its protein is CASSLAGSPYGYTF. This chain joins TRBV14 and TRBJ1-2; D unclear. This CDR3 comprises 14 residues. Germline V gene data show CDR1 as SGHDN and CDR2 as FVKESK. With 5 bases removed from V and 4 bases from J, the gap between germline ends came to 14 bases.

The chain is built from TRBV18 and TRBJ2-7; 9 bases agree with TRBD2. The junction had 6 bases not matched to a gene; V was cut back by 8 bases and J by 4 bases. Germline V CDR1 and CDR2: KGHSH, LQKENI. The CDR3 has 13 residues. Here the CDR3 DNA reads TGTGCCAGCGAACTAGCGGGTTCTTACGAGCAGTACTTC. It codes for CASELAGSYEQYF.

The chain uses TRBV5-1 and TRBJ1-5; D gene uncertain. CDR1 and CDR2 (germline): SGHRS, YFSETQ. This CDR3 spans 14 amino acids. The germline V and J ends were trimmed by 6 bases and 11 bases, with 21 bases remaining between them. CDR3 loop: CASKQLSGPGTQHF. The CDR3 DNA follows: TGCGCCAGCAAGCAACTTAGTGGGCCCGGAACCCAGCATTTT.